A few counts support the clone carrying this TCR gamma chain. Gammadelta T cells were flow-sorted from PBMC into Vgamma9/Vdelta2+ and Vdelta2-negative populations for bulk analysis. The data derive from a study of γδ T cells in repeated Plasmodium falciparum infection. With 0 bases clipped from V and 17 bases from J, the junction kept 10 bases outside the gene matches. CDR3 size: 15 residues. Looked up from germline, CDR1 is GITISATS and CDR2 is ISYDGTV (reference sequence). TCRdb re-called the multiplex PCR reads with CATT. Among roughly 24,000 gamma-chain clones listed, less than 3.5% were seen once.

Input material: gamma-delta T cells from blood. V and J are TRGV9 and TRGJP. The sequence was obtained from a pool of human donors (malaria-infected and uninfected, not separated). The CDR3 sequence: CALWEVQEGQKIKVF. CDR3 coding DNA: TGTGCCTTGTGGGAGGTGCAAGAGGGGCAAAAAATCAAGGTATTT.